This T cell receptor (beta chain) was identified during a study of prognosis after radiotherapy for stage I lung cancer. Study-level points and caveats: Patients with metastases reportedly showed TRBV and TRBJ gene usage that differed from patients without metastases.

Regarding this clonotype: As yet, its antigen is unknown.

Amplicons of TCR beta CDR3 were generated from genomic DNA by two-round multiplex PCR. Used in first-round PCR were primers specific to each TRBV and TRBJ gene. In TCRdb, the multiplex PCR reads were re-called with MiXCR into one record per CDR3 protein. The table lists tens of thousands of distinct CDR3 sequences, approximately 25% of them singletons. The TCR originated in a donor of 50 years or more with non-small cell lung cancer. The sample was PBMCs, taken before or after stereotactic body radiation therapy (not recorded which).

The CDR3 region is CASRLRTGGGTDTQYF. CDR3 in DNA: TGTGCCAGCAGGCTCAGAACGGGGGGGGGGACTGATACGCAGTATTTT. The gene calls are TRBV6-5 and TRBJ2-3; 8 bases are shared with TRBD2. J gave up 6 bases and V 6 bases, and 14 bases lay outside the gene matches. CDR3 length: 16 residues. Germline CDR1 MNHEY, CDR2 SVGAGI.